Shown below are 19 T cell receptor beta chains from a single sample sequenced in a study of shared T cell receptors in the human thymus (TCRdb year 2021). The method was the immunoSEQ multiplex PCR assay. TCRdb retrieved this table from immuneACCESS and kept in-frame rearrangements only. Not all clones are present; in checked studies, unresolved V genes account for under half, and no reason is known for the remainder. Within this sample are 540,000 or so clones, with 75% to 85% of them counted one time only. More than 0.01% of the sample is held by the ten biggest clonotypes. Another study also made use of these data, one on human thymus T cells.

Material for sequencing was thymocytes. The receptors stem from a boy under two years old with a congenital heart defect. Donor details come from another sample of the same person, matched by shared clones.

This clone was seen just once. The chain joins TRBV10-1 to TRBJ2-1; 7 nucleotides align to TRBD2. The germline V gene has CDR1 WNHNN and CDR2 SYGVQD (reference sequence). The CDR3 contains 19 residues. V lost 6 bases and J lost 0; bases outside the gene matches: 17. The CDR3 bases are TGCGCCAGCAGAGTGAGAGTCCGGGGGGTTCCGAGCTCCTACAATGAGCAGTTCTTC. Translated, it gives CASRVRVRGVPSSYNEQFF.

In nucleotides, the CDR3 is TGCGCCAGCAGCCACTCTCCACAGGGGCCTCGGGCCATGAACACTGAAGCTTTCTTT. Its protein product is CASSHSPQGPRAMNTEAFF. V is TRBV4-3 and J is TRBJ1-1; 7 nucleotides line up with TRBD1. Germline V CDR1 and CDR2: LGHNA, YSLEER. V dropped 3 bases and J dropped 0; count of bases not matched to a gene: 16. CDR3 length equals 19 residues.

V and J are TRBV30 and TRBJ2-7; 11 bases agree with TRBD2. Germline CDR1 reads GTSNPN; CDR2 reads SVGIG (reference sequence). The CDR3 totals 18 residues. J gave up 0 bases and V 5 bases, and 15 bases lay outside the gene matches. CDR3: CAWAPGLAVPRSSYEQYF. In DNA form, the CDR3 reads TGTGCCTGGGCACCGGGACTAGCGGTACCAAGGAGCTCCTACGAGCAGTACTTC. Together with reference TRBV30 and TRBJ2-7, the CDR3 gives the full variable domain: SQTIHQWPATLVQPVGSPLSLECTVEGTSNPNLYWYRQAAGRGLQLLFYSVGIGQISSEVPQNLSASRPQDRQFILSSKKLLLSDSGFYLCAWAPGLAVPRSSYEQYFGPGTRLTVT.

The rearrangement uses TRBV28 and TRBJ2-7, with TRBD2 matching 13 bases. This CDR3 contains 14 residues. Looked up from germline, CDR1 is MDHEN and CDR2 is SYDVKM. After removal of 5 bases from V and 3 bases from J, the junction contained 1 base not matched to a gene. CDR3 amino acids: CASSRTSGSYEQYF. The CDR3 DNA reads TGTGCCAGCAGTCGGACTAGCGGGAGCTACGAGCAGTACTTC.

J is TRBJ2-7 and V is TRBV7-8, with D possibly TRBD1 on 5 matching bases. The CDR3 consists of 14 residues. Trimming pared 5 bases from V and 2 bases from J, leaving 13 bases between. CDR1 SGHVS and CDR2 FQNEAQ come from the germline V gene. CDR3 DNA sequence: TGTGCCAGCAGCCTCTTGTCAGGGCCCTACGAGCAGTACTTC. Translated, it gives CASSLLSGPYEQYF. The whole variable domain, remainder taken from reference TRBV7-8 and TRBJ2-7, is GAGVSQSPRYKVAKRGQDVALRCDPISGHVSLFWYQQALGQGPEFLTYFQNEAQLDKSGLPSDRFFAERPEGSVSTLKIQRTQQEDSAVYLCASSLLSGPYEQYFGPGTRLTVT.

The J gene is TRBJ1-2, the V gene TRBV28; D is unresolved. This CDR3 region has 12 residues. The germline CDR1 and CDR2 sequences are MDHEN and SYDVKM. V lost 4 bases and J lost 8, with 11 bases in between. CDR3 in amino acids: CASSSSGGGYTF. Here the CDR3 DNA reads TGTGCCAGCAGTTCTTCAGGAGGCGGCTACACCTTC.

CDR3 DNA sequence: TGTGCCAGTAGTGCTCAACAGGGTTGCCAGCCCCAGCATTTT. Encoded protein: CASSAQQGCQPQHF. The chain combines TRBV19 with TRBJ1-5; TRBD1 is a possible D gene (6 bases). Germline-derived CDR1 and CDR2 are LNHDA and SQIVND (reference sequence). V was trimmed by 5 bases and J by 7 bases, leaving 15 bases between them. This CDR3 comprises 14 residues.

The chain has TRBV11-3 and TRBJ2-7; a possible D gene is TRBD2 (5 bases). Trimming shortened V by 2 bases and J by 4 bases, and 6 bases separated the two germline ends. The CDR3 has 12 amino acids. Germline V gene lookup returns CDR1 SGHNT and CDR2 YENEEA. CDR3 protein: CASSLSGYEQYF. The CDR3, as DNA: TGTGCCAGCAGCTTAAGCGGATACGAGCAGTACTTC.

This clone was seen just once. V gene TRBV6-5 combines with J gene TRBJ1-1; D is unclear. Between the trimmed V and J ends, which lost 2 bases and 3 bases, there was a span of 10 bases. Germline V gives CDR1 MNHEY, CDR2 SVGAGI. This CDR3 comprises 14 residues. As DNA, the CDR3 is TGTGCCAGCAGTTACGAACGAGAGGACACTGAAGCTTTCTTT. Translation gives CASSYEREDTEAFF.

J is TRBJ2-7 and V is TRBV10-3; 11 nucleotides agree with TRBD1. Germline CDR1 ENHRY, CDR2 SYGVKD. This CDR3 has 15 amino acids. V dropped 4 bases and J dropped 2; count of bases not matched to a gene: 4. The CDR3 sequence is CAISGGQGATYEQYF. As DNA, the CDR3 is TGTGCCATCAGTGGCGGACAGGGGGCGACCTACGAGCAGTACTTC.

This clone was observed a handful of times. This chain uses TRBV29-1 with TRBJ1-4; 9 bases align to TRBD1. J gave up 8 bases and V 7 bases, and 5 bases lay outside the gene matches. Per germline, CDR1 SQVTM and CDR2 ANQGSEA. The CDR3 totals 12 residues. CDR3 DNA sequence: TGCAGCGCAAGACAGGGGGGCGAAAAACTGTTTTTT. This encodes CSARQGGEKLFF.

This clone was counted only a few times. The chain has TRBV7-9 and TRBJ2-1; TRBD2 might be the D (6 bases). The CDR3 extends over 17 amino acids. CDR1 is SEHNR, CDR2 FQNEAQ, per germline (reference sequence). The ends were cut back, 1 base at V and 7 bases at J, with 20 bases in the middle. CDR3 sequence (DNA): TGTGCCAGCAGCTTAGGGTGGCGGGACCCCAATTTGAATGAGCAGTTCTTC. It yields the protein CASSLGWRDPNLNEQFF.

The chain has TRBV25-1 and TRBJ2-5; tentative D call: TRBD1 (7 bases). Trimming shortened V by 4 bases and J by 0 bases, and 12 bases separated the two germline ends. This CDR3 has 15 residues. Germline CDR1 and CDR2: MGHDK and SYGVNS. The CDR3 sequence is CASSGGTEYQETQYF. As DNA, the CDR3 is TGTGCCAGCAGTGGCGGGACAGAGTACCAAGAGACCCAGTACTTC.

Written as DNA, the CDR3 is TGTGCCAGCAGCCAATTCTCCGACAGGGGCCACACCATATATTTT. As protein: CASSQFSDRGHTIYF. This chain links TRBV14 with TRBJ1-3; 8 bases are shared with TRBD1. V was clipped by 2 bases and J by 8 bases; unmatched bases: 8. CDR3 length: 15 amino acids. Germline V CDR1 and CDR2: SGHDN, FVKESK.

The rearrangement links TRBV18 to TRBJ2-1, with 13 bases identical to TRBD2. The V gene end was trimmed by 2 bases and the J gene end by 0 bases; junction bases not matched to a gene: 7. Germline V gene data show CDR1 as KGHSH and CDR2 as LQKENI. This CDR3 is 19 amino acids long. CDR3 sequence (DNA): TGTGCCAGCTCACCAGGACTAGCGGGAGCCAGGAGCTCCTACAATGAGCAGTTCTTC. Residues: CASSPGLAGARSSYNEQFF.

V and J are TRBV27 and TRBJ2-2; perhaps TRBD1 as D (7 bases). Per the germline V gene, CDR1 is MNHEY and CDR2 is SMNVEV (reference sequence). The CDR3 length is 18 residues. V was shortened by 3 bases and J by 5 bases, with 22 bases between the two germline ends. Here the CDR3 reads CASSFNRGALAGTGELFF. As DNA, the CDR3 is TGTGCCAGCAGTTTCAACAGGGGCGCACTAGCTGGAACCGGGGAGCTGTTTTTT.

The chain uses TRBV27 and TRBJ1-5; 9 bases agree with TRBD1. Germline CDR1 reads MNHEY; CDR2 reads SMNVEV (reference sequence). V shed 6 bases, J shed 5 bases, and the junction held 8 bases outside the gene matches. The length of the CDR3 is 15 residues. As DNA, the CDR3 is TGTGCCAGCAGCTACGGACAGGGGCGGCATCAGCCCCAGCATTTT. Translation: CASSYGQGRHQPQHF.

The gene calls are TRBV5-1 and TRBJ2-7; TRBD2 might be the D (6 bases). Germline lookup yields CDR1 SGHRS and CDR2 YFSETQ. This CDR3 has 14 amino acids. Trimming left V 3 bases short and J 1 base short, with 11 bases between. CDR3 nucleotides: TGCGCCAGCAGCTGGACCGGGACTTCCTACGAGCAGTACTTC. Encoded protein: CASSWTGTSYEQYF.

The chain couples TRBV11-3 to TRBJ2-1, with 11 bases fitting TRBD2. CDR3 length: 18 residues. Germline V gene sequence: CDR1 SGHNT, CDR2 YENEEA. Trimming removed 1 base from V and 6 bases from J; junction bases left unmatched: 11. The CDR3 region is CASSLGGSGRGFGNEQFF. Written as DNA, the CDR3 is TGTGCCAGCAGCTTAGGGGGTAGCGGGAGGGGTTTTGGCAATGAGCAGTTCTTC.